This T cell receptor (beta chain) emerged from a study of a mutant IDH1 vaccine in newly diagnosed glioma (dated by TCRdb to the early 2020s). A note on the overall study: Of the approximately 33 patients who were treated, approximately 60% were male and around 40% were female, and the mean age was approximately 40 years. Peripheral blood was collected at six visits: V03 (baseline), V05, V07, V10, V12 and V13. Longitudinal TCRB deep sequencing was performed for some 25 treated patients wherever samples were available for exploratory analyses. Before enrollment, patients had received standard therapy of radiotherapy alone, temozolomide alone, or radiochemotherapy with temozolomide; most received the combination.

The CDR3 numbers 14 residues from cysteine through phenylalanine. The retained sequence is limited to the CDR3, 42 bases, with the frame set at the first base. The germline V gene supplies CDR1 MGHRA and CDR2 YSYEKL. V was cut back by 4 bases and J by 4 bases, leaving a gap of 10 bases between them. Taken with the paper, the label for time point translates to: baseline, week 1 (first vaccination visit). Per the publication, the treatment or condition label means: pre-vaccination baseline after standard-of-care therapy. The donors had newly diagnosed IDH1-mutant astrocytomas of WHO grade 3 or 4 that showed loss of nuclear ATRX. The samples were drawn from NOA16, a multicentre, single-arm, open-label phase I trial in Germany that tested a mutant IDH1 peptide vaccine in humans for the first time. For immunogenicity testing, the blood drawn at visit V03 was used as the baseline sample. The DNeasy Blood and Tissue Kit was used to extract genomic DNA from EDTA blood for TCRB sequencing.

As for this clone: The target of this receptor is not known. No per-base quality is available; no much larger clone lies one base away.

Library preparation employed the immunoSEQ multiplex PCR assay. Rearranged TCR beta chain sequences were amplified using the hsTCRB Kit according to the manufacturer's protocol. TCRB libraries were sequenced on an Illumina MiSeq. Regarding the original processing steps: The kit vendor's proprietary platform handled demultiplexing, trimming and gene mapping. Held by TCRdb, this immuneACCESS table contains in-frame sequences only and omits some clones. Under half of the omission traces to an unresolved V gene where checked; the cause of the rest is unknown. From that table come the V and J calls and clone size; the DNA was used to work out D and trimming. In all, the sample holds roughly 46,000 clones, and just over 85% of those were seen once. The ten largest clones take up around 2.5% of the sample. Paper-wide results and their limitations: It was noted by the authors that analyses of patient blood samples could not be reproduced owing to sample limitations. Pseudoprogression seemed to be unrelated to changes in the top peripheral T cell clonotypes found by TCRB sequencing. Immune responses induced by the vaccine were seen in more than 85% of patients across multiple MHC alleles. PBMC samples for TCRB deep sequencing were selected based on availability.

The sequence was obtained from a man between 40 and 49 years old with glioma. The chain joins TRBV4-1 to TRBJ1-4, with no confident D gene call. Sequences were derived from PBMCs, sampled from a glioma patient treated with radiotherapy, temozolomide or both. The CDR3 is CASSLSGVNEKLFF. The DNA sequence is TGCGCCAGCAGCCTATCTGGGGTTAATGAAAAACTGTTTTTT.